The subject of this entry is one TCR beta chain. Its antigen remains unidentified. These data come from a study of post-analysis software for immune sequencing data. The ends were cut back, 2 bases at V and 7 bases at J, with 9 bases in the middle. CDR3 length equals 14 residues. Germline CDR1 reads SGHVS; CDR2 reads FQNEAQ. Unique molecular identifiers had been added to the TCR beta cDNA libraries. Each CDR3 protein is one row after TCRdb ran MiXCR on the PCR reads. Among roughly 540,000 distinct CDR3 sequences listed, 34% were seen once. Findings and limits, study-wide: Patients showed TRBV5-6, TRBV5-1 and TRBV20-1 among four to six TRBV segments more frequent than in controls.

This chain joins TRBV7-8 and TRBJ1-6; no reliable D call. Material for sequencing was blood. This receptor was taken from a girl aged 2 to 17 with multiple sclerosis. The CDR3 nucleotides read TGTGCCAGCAGCTTATCGGTTGGAAATTCACCCCTCCACTTT. It is translated as CASSLSVGNSPLHF.